The 14 T cell receptor beta chains below come from one sample, sequenced in a study of T-cell memory formation after mild COVID-19. TCRdb ran MiXCR on the 5' RACE reads and lists one entry per CDR3 protein. The sample gives 350,000 to 500,000 distinct CDR3 sequences, over 15% of which show up once; 7.5% to 9.5% is in the top ten. The sequencing input was PBMCs or a T cell subset sorted from them (not recorded which). These receptors were collected from an adult woman who had mild COVID-19 (a few samples of this study predate the infection). Cell type and time point are not known.

The chain joins TRBV7-6 to TRBJ1-1; D is unresolved. Germline V gene sequence: CDR1 SGHVS, CDR2 FNYEAQ. The V and J ends lost 1 base and 0 bases respectively, with 6 bases between them. This CDR3 has 14 residues. The CDR3 DNA reads TGTGCCAGCAGCTTAGAACTCATGAACACTGAAGCTTTCTTT. Translating gives CASSLELMNTEAFF.

The V and J genes are TRBV6-5 and TRBJ2-2; D could derive from TRBD1 or TRBD2 (5 bases each). V lost 6 bases and J 4 bases, leaving 21 bases between the germline ends. The germline V gene has CDR1 MNHEY and CDR2 SVGAGI. This CDR3 comprises 17 residues. CDR3 DNA: TGTGCCAGCAGACCTTACGTTGCTAGGGGACCCACCGGGGAGCTGTTTTTT. Amino acid sequence: CASRPYVARGPTGELFF.

There are many counts of this clonotype. The DNA of the CDR3 is TGTGCCAGCAGCCGGGGTGAACCCACAGATACGCAGTATTTT. Protein: CASSRGEPTDTQYF. J is TRBJ2-3 and V is TRBV12-3 or TRBV12-4; D is possibly TRBD2 (5 bases). CDR3 length: 14 amino acids. With 6 bases removed from V and 2 bases from J, the gap between germline ends came to 12 bases.

This clonotype has ten or more counts. The chain couples TRBV10-3 to TRBJ2-1, with D unclear. There are 11 residues in the CDR3. Germline assignment: CDR1 ENHRY and CDR2 SYGVKD. Trimming removed 2 bases from V and 7 bases from J, with 3 bases in between. CDR3 loop: CAISERNEQFF. DNA of the CDR3: TGTGCCATCAGTGAGAGGAATGAGCAGTTCTTC.

This clonotype was found many times. CDR3 residues: CASRLARGNYEQYF. The CDR3 DNA follows: TGTGCCAGCAGACTGGCTAGGGGGAACTACGAGCAGTACTTC. V and J are TRBV7-9 and TRBJ2-7; TRBD1 is a possible D gene (6 bases). This CDR3 has 14 amino acids. The germline V gene has CDR1 SEHNR and CDR2 FQNEAQ (reference sequence). The V gene lost 6 bases and the J gene lost 3 bases, with 15 bases spanning the gap.

V gene TRBV15 combines with J gene TRBJ1-2; 8 positions agree with TRBD1. Germline loops: CDR1 LNHNV, CDR2 YYDKDF (reference sequence). V gave up 1 base and J gave up 7 bases; unmatched junction bases: 8. The length of the CDR3 is 15 residues. The CDR3, as DNA: TGTGCCACCAGCAGAGGCGGACAGGGTGTAGGTGGCTACACCTTC. It encodes CATSRGGQGVGGYTF.

The chain combines TRBV30 with TRBJ2-7, with D unresolved. CDR1 is GTSNPN, CDR2 SVGIG, per germline (reference sequence). The ends were cut back, 2 bases at V and 3 bases at J, with 8 bases in the middle. The CDR3 totals 12 residues. In DNA form, the CDR3 reads TGTGCCTGGAGTACAGCCTACTACGAGCAGTACTTC. It encodes CAWSTAYYEQYF.

The chain recombines TRBV7-2 with TRBJ2-5, with D uncertain. The germline CDR1 and CDR2 sequences are SGHTA and FQGNSA. The V end was cut by 5 bases, the J end by 5 bases, with 18 bases between. This CDR3 is built from 15 residues. CDR3 loop: CASSDIWQIGETQYF. CDR3 sequence (DNA): TGTGCCAGCAGCGACATCTGGCAGATCGGTGAGACCCAGTACTTC.

In this sample, this clonotype turned up a few times. V gene TRBV5-6 combines with J gene TRBJ1-2, with 8 bases matching TRBD1. The V and J ends lost 4 bases and 6 bases, in that order; junction bases with no gene match: 11. This CDR3 contains 15 residues. Germline CDR1 reads SGHDT; CDR2 reads YYEEEE. Written as DNA, the CDR3 is TGTGCCAGCAGCGCAGACAGGGGCCGCCGTGATGGCTACACCTTC. This encodes CASSADRGRRDGYTF. The complete variable domain, with remaining parts taken from reference TRBV5-6 and TRBJ1-2, reads DAGVTQSPTHLIKTRGQQVTLRCSPKSGHDTVSWYQQALGQGPQFIFQYYEEEERQRGNFPDRFSGHQFPNYSSELNVNALLLGDSALYLCASSADRGRRDGYTFGSGTRLTVV.

This clonotype turned up a few times. This rearrangement joins TRBV2 to TRBJ2-7, with 7 bases matching TRBD1. V lost 4 bases and J lost 4; bases outside the gene matches: 7. CDR3 length equals 14 residues. Germline V gene data show CDR1 as SNHLY and CDR2 as FYNNEI. CDR3 sequence: CASSALGQIYEQYF. CDR3 in DNA: TGTGCCAGCAGTGCGTTGGGACAGATTTACGAGCAGTACTTC.

The chain combines TRBV5-5 with TRBJ2-1, with a tentative D call TRBD2 (6 bases). There are 15 residues in the CDR3. Germline CDR1 is SGHKS and CDR2 is YYEKEE (reference sequence). V was shortened by 5 bases and J by 3 bases, with 15 bases between the two germline ends. The CDR3 here is CASSFAAGLYNEQFF. CDR3 bases: TGTGCCAGCAGTTTTGCCGCGGGGCTCTACAATGAGCAGTTCTTC.

This clonotype was seen a few times. J is TRBJ2-5 and V is TRBV12-3 or TRBV12-4; the D is unclear. V was shortened by 3 bases and J by 2 bases, with 7 bases between the two germline ends. This CDR3 has 13 residues. The CDR3 coding sequence is TGTGCCAGCAGTTTTAAAGCACAAGAGACCCAGTACTTC. This translates into CASSFKAQETQYF.

V is TRBV5-1 and J is TRBJ2-7; 8 nucleotides match TRBD2. The CDR3 has 14 amino acids. The V and J ends lost 4 bases and 5 bases, in that order; junction bases with no gene match: 8. Germline lookup yields CDR1 SGHRS and CDR2 YFSETQ. The CDR3 region is CASSPGGGLDEQYF. The DNA of the CDR3 is TGCGCCAGCAGCCCGGGCGGGGGGCTGGACGAGCAGTACTTC.

This clonotype showed up just a few times. The chain recombines TRBV24-1 with TRBJ1-1; D ambiguous. The germline CDR1 and CDR2 sequences are KGHDR and SFDVKD. With 9 bases removed from V and 1 base from J, the gap between germline ends came to 8 bases. The CDR3 consists of 12 residues. DNA of the CDR3: TGTGCCACCGAAGACCGGAACACTGAAGCTTTCTTT. It yields the protein CATEDRNTEAFF.